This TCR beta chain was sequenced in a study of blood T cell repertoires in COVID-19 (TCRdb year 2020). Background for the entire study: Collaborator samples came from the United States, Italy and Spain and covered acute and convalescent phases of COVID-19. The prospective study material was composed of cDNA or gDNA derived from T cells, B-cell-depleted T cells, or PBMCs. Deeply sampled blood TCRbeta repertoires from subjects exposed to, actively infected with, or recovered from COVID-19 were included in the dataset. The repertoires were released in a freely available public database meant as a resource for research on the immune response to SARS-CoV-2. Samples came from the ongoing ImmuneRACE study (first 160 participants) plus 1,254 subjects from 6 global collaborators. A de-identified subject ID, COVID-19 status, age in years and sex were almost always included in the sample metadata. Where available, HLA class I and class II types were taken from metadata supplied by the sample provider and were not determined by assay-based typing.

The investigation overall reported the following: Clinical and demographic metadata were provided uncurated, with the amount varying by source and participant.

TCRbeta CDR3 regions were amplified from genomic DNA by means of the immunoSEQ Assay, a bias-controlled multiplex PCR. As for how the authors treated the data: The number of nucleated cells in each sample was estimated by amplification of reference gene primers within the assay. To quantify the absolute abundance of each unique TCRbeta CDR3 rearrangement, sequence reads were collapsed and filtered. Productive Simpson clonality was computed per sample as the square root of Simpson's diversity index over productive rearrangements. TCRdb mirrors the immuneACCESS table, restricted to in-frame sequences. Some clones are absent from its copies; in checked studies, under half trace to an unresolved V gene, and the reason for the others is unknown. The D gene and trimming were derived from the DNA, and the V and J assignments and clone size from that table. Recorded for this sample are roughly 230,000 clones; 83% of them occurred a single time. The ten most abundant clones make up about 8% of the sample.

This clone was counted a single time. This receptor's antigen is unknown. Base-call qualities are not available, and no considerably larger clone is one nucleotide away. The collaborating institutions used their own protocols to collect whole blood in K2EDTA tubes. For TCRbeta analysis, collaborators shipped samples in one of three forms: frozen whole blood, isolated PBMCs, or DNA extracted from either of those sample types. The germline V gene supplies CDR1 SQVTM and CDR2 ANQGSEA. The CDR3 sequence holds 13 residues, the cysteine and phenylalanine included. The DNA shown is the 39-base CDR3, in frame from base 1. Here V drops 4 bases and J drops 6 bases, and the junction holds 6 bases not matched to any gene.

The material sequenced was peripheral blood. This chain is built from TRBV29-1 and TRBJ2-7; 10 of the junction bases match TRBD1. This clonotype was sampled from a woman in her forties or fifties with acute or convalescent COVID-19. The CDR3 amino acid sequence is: CSVGQGALGEQYF. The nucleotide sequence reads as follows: TGCAGCGTTGGACAGGGGGCATTGGGCGAGCAGTACTTC.